These 12 T cell receptor beta chains share one sample of origin, sequenced in a study of T cells after yellow fever vaccination. TCRdb reanalysed the 5' RACE reads using MiXCR and keeps one entry per CDR3 protein. Here the sample spans some 110,000 distinct CDR3 sequences, roughly 8.9% being singletons. Sequenced here: CD8+ T cells sorted from PBMCs, sampled 45 days after the yellow fever booster vaccination. These TCRs come from a young man who received the YFV17D yellow fever vaccine.

In this sample, this clonotype turned up many times. The chain couples TRBV20-1 to TRBJ2-1, with 10 bases identical to TRBD2. The length of the CDR3 is 12 residues. Trimming took 1 base from V and 9 from J; bases not matched to a gene: 0. The germline V gene encodes CDR1 DFQATT and CDR2 SNEGSKA (reference sequence). Written as DNA, the CDR3 is TGCAGTGCTAGAGCTAGCGGGAGTGAGCAGTTCTTC. It translates to CSARASGSEQFF.

The table lists this clonotype with many counts. The gene calls are TRBV3-1 and TRBJ2-1; the match to TRBD1 covers 7 bases. There are 15 residues in the CDR3. V was pared by 4 bases and J by 2 bases, with 5 bases of the junction left unmatched. From germline, CDR1 is LGHDT and CDR2 YNNKEL (reference sequence). The CDR3 nucleotides are TGTGCCAGCAGCCCTCCCGACAGGGCCTACAATGAGCAGTTCTTC. This codes for CASSPPDRAYNEQFF.

This clonotype has a count of ten or more. The rearrangement uses TRBV20-1 and TRBJ2-1, with TRBD2 matching 7 bases. The germline V gene has CDR1 DFQATT and CDR2 SNEGSKA (reference sequence). Trimming at V came to 5 bases and at J to 2 bases, leaving 6 bases not matched to a gene. CDR3 length: 14 amino acids. In nucleotides, the CDR3 is TGCAGTGCTGGACGGGACTACACCTACAATGAGCAGTTCTTC. This sequence encodes CSAGRDYTYNEQFF.

The chain uses TRBV20-1 and TRBJ2-3; D ambiguous. The CDR3 runs to 15 residues. The germline V and J ends were trimmed by 5 bases and 5 bases, with 20 bases remaining between them. Germline values: CDR1 DFQATT, CDR2 SNEGSKA (reference sequence). The CDR3 loop reads CSASSMGPLGDTQYF. In nucleotides, the CDR3 is TGCAGTGCTTCCTCAATGGGCCCCTTGGGAGATACGCAGTATTTT.

This clonotype has a count of ten or more. The V call is TRBV3-1, the J call TRBJ2-7; D perhaps matches TRBD1 (6 bases). V was shortened by 3 bases and J by 0 bases, with 9 bases between the two germline ends. This CDR3 is built from 14 residues. The germline V gene has CDR1 LGHDT and CDR2 YNNKEL (reference sequence). Here the CDR3 DNA reads TGTGCCAGCAGCCACCGGGACACCTCCTACGAGCAGTACTTC. Protein sequence: CASSHRDTSYEQYF.

On this clonotype itself: A much larger clonotype is one base distant, so this may be a read error. The rearrangement uses TRBV9 and TRBJ2-3, with D hard to call. The CDR3 is 12 amino acids. Looked up from germline, CDR1 is SGDLS and CDR2 is YYNGEE. CDR3 nucleotides: TGTGCCGGCAGCGAGAGCCCAGATACGCAGTATTTT. This translates into CAGSESPDTQYF. The full variable domain, rest sourced from reference TRBV9 and TRBJ2-3, is DSGVTQTPKHLITATGQRVTLRCSPRSGDLSVYWYQQSLDQGLQFLIQYYNGEERAKGNILERFSAQQFPDLHSELNLSSLELGDSALYFCAGSESPDTQYFGPGTRLTVL.

In its sample, this clonotype was seen many times. V and J are TRBV12-3 or TRBV12-4 and TRBJ2-1, with D possibly matching TRBD2 (5 bases). The CDR3 has 12 amino acids. The V end lost 5 bases, the J end lost 8 bases, and 10 bases lay between the germline ends. The CDR3 nucleotides read TGTGCCAGCAGTCCCGAGGGCGATGAGCAGTTCTTC. Its translation: CASSPEGDEQFF.

This clonotype was found many times. V is TRBV15 and J is TRBJ2-5, with D perhaps matching TRBD2 (6 bases). The CDR3 spans 16 residues. V was clipped by 1 base and J by 0 bases, with 12 bases between them. Germline values: CDR1 LNHNV, CDR2 YYDKDF (reference sequence). CDR3 residues: CATSRGVAVYQETQYF. The CDR3 region has the DNA TGTGCCACCAGCAGAGGGGTAGCGGTCTACCAAGAGACCCAGTACTTC.

There are many counts of this clonotype. The chain carries TRBV11-2 and TRBJ2-3, with 9 bases identical to TRBD2. Germline CDR1 SGHAT, CDR2 FQNNGV. V dropped 1 base and J dropped 4; count of bases not matched to a gene: 12. The CDR3 is 18 residues long. The CDR3 here is CASSLVAGVSGFPDTQYF. The CDR3 DNA is TGTGCCAGCAGCTTAGTAGCGGGAGTTTCAGGTTTTCCAGATACGCAGTATTTT.

This chain connects TRBV24-1 to TRBJ2-3; 7 bases match TRBD1. Germline assignment: CDR1 KGHDR and CDR2 SFDVKD. V lost 10 bases and J lost 9; bases outside the gene matches: 18. The CDR3 sequence is 15 residues long. CDR3 protein: CATNPGQDLVGTQYF. The CDR3 coding sequence is TGTGCCACAAACCCTGGACAGGATCTAGTGGGAACGCAGTATTTT.

Regarding this clonotype: This may arise from a read error, as a much more abundant clone is one base away. The chain uses TRBV9 and TRBJ2-1, with D perhaps TRBD1 or TRBD2 (5 bases each). Per the germline V gene, CDR1 is SGDLS and CDR2 is YYNGEE. The CDR3 runs 15 residues. CDR3 amino acids: CASGVEGSSYNEQFF. The DNA for the CDR3 is TGTGCCAGCGGCGTAGAGGGGAGCTCCTACAATGAGCAGTTCTTC.

There are many counts of this clonotype. This chain links TRBV3-1 with TRBJ2-7, with 7 bases lining up with TRBD2. The CDR3 extends over 17 amino acids. Per the germline V gene, CDR1 is LGHDT and CDR2 is YNNKEL (reference sequence). The trim removed 0 bases at V and 3 bases at J, leaving 11 bases unmatched. CDR3 amino acids: CASSQEYRGRAGYEQYF. Here the CDR3 DNA reads TGTGCCAGCAGCCAAGAGTATCGAGGGAGGGCAGGCTACGAGCAGTACTTC.